This entry is about one T cell receptor beta chain. In its sample, this clone was seen once. Its antigen remains undetermined. Per-base quality was not reported, and no clone a single base away is much larger than it. Relative to germline, V is missing 5 bases and J is missing 5 bases, with 3 bases of the junction outside any gene match. CDR1 and CDR2 (SNHLY, FYNNEI) derive from the germline V gene. The CDR3 runs 15 amino acids, cysteine and phenylalanine included. Only the CDR3 DNA stays, 45 bases, in frame from base 1. Donors were healthy HIV-negative adults with no recently reported acute infections or vaccinations. Only Caucasian adults living in Nashville, Tennessee, USA were represented among the donors. CD4+ T cells were enriched by magnetic negative selection; naive cells were then positively selected on CD45RA, and the negative fraction formed the memory subset. After blood collection by leukapheresis, PBMCs were isolated using Ficoll-Histopaque density gradient centrifugation and then cryopreserved in the vapor phase of liquid nitrogen. Analytical flow cytometry was used to check the purity and quantity of each magnetically sorted T cell population. Genomic DNA was isolated from every sorted fraction and measured by UV absorbance on a Nanodrop 2000c.

The data stem from a study of shared clonotypes between healthy human individuals (dated by TCRdb to the early 2020s). Background on the whole study: The cohort included three men and a couple of women between 18 and 49 years of age. For each donor, CD4 naive and CD4 memory were each given three plates, CD8 naive was given two plates, and CD8 memory was given one plate. Each donor's leukapheresis produced roughly between about 0.85 and 10 billion PBMCs. To increase sequencing depth and limit assay-specific biases, different laboratories used diverse techniques to prepare libraries and sequence TCR repertoires. The study deeply sequenced blood TCR repertoires of five healthy adults to estimate repertoire size and the extent of clonotype sharing between individuals. Study-level results and caveats: Sampling was restricted to blood, and TCR repertoires in tissue are likely to differ from TCR repertoires in blood. Based on pairwise subsampling, the degree of clonotype sharing among donors was expected to be affected by sequencing depth. Estimated clonotype richness was generally larger for naive than for memory subsets. Incomplete sequencing was indicated by rarefaction of sorted-subset datasets, despite the large sequencing depth. When a handful of donors were compared, the shared fraction of clonotypes was 5% to 6.5% for naive CD4, 3.5% for naive CD8, 2% to 2.5% for memory CD4, and 0.4% for memory CD8. Because the study included only a small number of donors, the genetic and exposure-history diversity represented was limited. Compared with non-shared clonotypes, clonotypes shared by all four sorted-subset donors had higher generation probabilities.

Using the deep immunoSEQ assay, multiplex PCR amplified TCR CDR3 regions from genomic DNA. Extracted genomic DNA from each cell subset was distributed evenly across all wells of several immunoSEQ 96-well plates, and each plate was treated as a replicate. Each replicate PCR for sorted subsets received about 180 ng genomic DNA, equal to tens of thousands of T cell genomes. Purified libraries were measured with a Qubit 3.0 fluorometer, size-checked on a Bioanalyzer 2100, and measured again with the KAPA Library Quantification kit. Every immunoSEQ 96-well plate was sequenced on a dedicated single-read 150-cycle Illumina NextSeq 550 flow cell. Concerning the study's data processing: Because the immunoSEQ output included only junctional sequences and no quality scores, the filtering could not be the same as the filtering used for full-length reads. To assign V/J genes and CDR3, sequences were annotated using PyIR, a Python wrapper for IgBLAST v1.9, with IMGT germline references. Reads were filtered out if the reads had weak V/J assignments (E-value above 1e-6), no CDR3, stop codons, out-of-frame junctions, or ambiguous translated residues. A V3J clonotype was defined by an identical inferred V gene, J gene, and CDR3 amino acid sequence. Percentage overlap between repertoires was calculated by dividing the number of shared unique clonotypes by the size of the smaller repertoire. RTK rarefaction, the Chao1 estimator, and Recon v2.1 estimates of unobserved clonotypes were used to assess repertoire richness. Generation probabilities were computed with OLGA for all TCRbeta clonotypes obtained by the gDNA method from a few donors. The immuneACCESS repertoire file appears here via TCRdb, limited to in-frame rearrangements. These files lack a portion of the clones; in checked studies, under half of the deficit traces to unresolved V genes, and the cause of the others is not known. That table furnishes V, J and clone size, whereas the DNA furnished D and trimming. For this sample there are more than 2,000,000 clones; over 85% appear just once. Under 0.45% of the sample comes from the top ten.

Sequenced input: naive CD4+ T cells from PBMCs. What this sample's cell subset or site label stands for: CD45RA+ positively selected. The chain is made from TRBV2 and TRBJ2-3, with 14 junctional bases fitting TRBD2. The TCR originated in a man in his late teens or twenties in good health. Some clones in this sample may be carry-over from other donors' samples. The CDR3 protein is CASSQGLAGEDTQYF. The bases read TGTGCCAGCAGTCAGGGACTAGCGGGGGAAGATACGCAGTATTTT.